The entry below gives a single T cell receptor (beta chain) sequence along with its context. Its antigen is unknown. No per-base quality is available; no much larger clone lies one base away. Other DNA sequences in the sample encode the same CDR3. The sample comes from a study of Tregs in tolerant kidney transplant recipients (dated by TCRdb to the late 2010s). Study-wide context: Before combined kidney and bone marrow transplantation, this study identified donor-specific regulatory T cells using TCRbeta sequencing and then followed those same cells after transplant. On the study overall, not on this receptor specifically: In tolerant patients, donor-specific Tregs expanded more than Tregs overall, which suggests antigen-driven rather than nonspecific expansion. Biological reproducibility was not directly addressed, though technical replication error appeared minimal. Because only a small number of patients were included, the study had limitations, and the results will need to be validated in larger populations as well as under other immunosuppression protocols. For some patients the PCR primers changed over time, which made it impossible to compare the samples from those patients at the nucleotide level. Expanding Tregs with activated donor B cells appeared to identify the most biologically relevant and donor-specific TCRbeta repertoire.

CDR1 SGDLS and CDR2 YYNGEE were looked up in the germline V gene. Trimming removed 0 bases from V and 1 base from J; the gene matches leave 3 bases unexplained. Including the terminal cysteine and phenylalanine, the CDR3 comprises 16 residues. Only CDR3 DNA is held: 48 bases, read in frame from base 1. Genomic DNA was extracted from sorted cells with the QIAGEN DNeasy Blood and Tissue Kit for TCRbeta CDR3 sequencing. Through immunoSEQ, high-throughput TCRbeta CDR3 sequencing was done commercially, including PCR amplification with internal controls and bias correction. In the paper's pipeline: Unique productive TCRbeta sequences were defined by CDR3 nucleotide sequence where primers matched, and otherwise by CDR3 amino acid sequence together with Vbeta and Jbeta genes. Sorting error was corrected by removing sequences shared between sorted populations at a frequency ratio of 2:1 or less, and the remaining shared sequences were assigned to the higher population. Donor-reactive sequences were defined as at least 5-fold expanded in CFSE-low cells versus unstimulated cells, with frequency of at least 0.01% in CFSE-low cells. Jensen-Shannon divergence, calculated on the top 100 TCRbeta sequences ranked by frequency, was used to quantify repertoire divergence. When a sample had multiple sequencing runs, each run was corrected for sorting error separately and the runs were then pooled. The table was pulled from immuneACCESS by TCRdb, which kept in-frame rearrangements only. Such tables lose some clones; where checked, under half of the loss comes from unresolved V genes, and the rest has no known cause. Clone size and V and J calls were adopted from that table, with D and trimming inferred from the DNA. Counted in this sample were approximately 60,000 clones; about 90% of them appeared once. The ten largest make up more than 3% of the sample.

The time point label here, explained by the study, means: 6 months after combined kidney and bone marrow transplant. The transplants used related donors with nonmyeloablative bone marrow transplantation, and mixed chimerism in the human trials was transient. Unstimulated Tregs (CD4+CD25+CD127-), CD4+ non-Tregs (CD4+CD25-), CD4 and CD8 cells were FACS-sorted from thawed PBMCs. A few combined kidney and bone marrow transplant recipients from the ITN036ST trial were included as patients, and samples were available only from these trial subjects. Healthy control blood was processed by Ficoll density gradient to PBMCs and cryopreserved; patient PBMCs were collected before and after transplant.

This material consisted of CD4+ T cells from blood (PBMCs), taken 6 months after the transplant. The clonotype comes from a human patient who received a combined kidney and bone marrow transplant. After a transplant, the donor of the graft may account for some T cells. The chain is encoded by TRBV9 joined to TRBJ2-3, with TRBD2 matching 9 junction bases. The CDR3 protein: CASSVVASGGTDTQYF. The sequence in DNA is TGTGCCAGCAGCGTAGTTGCTAGCGGGGGCACAGATACGCAGTATTTT.